One sample yielded the 8 T cell receptor beta chains listed below, sequenced in a study of T cells after yellow fever vaccination. Each CDR3 protein gets one entry after TCRdb re-called the 5' RACE reads with MiXCR. The sample lists about 340,000 distinct CDR3 sequences; approximately 4.2% were seen once. The sequencing here drew on PBMCs, taken 5 days after the yellow fever booster vaccination. The receptors stem from a man between 18 and 35 years old who received the YFV17D yellow fever vaccine.

V and J are TRBV6-1 and TRBJ2-7; D remains ambiguous. This CDR3 contains 13 residues. Germline-derived CDR1 and CDR2 are MNHNS and SASEGT. Trimming took off 7 bases at V and 2 bases at J, with 12 bases between the two ends. For the CDR3, the DNA is TGTGCCAGCACGAGGTGGGGTACCTACGAGCAGTACGTC. Translated: CASTRWGTYEQYV.

A few counts support this clonotype. The chain couples TRBV27 to TRBJ2-5, with 8 bases identical to TRBD2. The CDR3 spans 18 residues. The germline gives CDR1 MNHEY, CDR2 SMNVEV (reference sequence). After removal of 0 bases from V and 0 bases from J, the junction contained 9 bases not matched to a gene. The CDR3 sequence is CASSLSLPSGRYQETQYF. The CDR3 DNA follows: TGTGCCAGCAGTTTATCCTTACCTAGCGGGCGGTACCAAGAGACCCAGTACTTC.

This clonotype has at least ten counts. The chain carries TRBV6-5 and TRBJ2-3; possible D gene TRBD1, 5 bases. CDR1 is MNHEY, CDR2 SVGAGI, per germline. The CDR3 covers 12 residues. Trimming cost V 10 bases and J 4 bases, with 12 bases left between them. CDR3 nucleotide sequence: TGTGCCACCACCGTAGGGGCAGATACGCAGTATTTT. This gives the protein CATTVGADTQYF.

V gene TRBV4-3 combines with J gene TRBJ1-4; 9 nucleotides line up with TRBD1. This CDR3 contains 16 residues. Germline V gene sequence: CDR1 LGHNA, CDR2 YSLEER. Losses at the gene ends were 0 bases for V and 5 bases for J; bases not matched to a gene: 4. The CDR3 region has the DNA TGCGCCAGCAGCCAAGATGGGACAGGGAGGAATGAAAAACTGTTTTTT. It specifies CASSQDGTGRNEKLFF.

This clonotype was observed a few times. The chain is built from TRBV6-1 and TRBJ1-1; D remains ambiguous. CDR3 length: 15 residues. V lost 7 bases and J lost 0, with 15 bases in between. Germline V gene lookup returns CDR1 MNHNS and CDR2 SASEGT. The CDR3 sequence: CASISLRVLNTEAFF. CDR3 nucleotides: TGTGCCAGCATTAGCCTGAGGGTTCTGAACACTGAAGCTTTCTTT.

At least ten counts were recorded for this clonotype. CDR3 protein: CASSNPGTETYNEQFF. The CDR3 DNA reads as TGTGCCAGCTCAAATCCAGGGACAGAGACCTACAATGAGCAGTTCTTC. This chain links TRBV6-5 with TRBJ2-1; the match to TRBD1 covers 7 bases. Trimming removed 8 bases from V and 2 bases from J; junction bases left unmatched: 12. Germline CDR1 and CDR2: MNHEY and SVGAGI. This CDR3 is 16 amino acids long.

This clonotype occurred a few times. The chain carries TRBV6-6 and TRBJ1-6; 7 nucleotides match TRBD1. CDR1 and CDR2 from the germline V gene are MNHNY and SVGAGI (reference sequence). This CDR3 has 15 residues. V shed 6 bases, J shed 4 bases, and the junction held 6 bases outside the gene matches. This CDR3 reads CASRLGQNYNSPLHF. CDR3 in DNA: TGTGCCAGCAGGTTGGGACAGAATTATAATTCACCCCTCCACTTT.

This clonotype was detected only a few times. The rearrangement uses TRBV9 and TRBJ1-2; D is unclear. CDR1 SGDLS and CDR2 YYNGEE come from the germline V gene. The CDR3 is made up of 15 amino acids. The V end lost 0 bases, the J end lost 0 bases, and 9 bases lay between the germline ends. CDR3 coding DNA: TGTGCCAGCAGCGTAGCCCCGACAACTAACTATGGCTACACCTTC. Protein sequence: CASSVAPTTNYGYTF.